Listed below are T cell receptor beta chains from one sample, sequenced in a study of shared clonotypes between healthy human individuals. Method: immunoSEQ multiplex PCR; TCRdb's copy keeps in-frame clones and lacks some. Here the sample spans about 2.4 million clones, approximately 90% being singletons. Sequenced material: naive CD4+ T cells sorted from blood. The receptors were gathered from a man between 18 and 35 years old in good health. Each CDR3 is given with its conserved first and last residue. A D gene is named only where the DNA matches it firmly. Only some rows state a clone size, as once, few, many or a class for expanded clones.

d_call	j_call	v_call	cdr3_length	clone_size	cdr3_nt	cdr3_aa
-	TRBJ2-1	TRBV28	13	once	TGTGCCAGCAGTTTAGCCCACCCCAATGAGCAGTTCTTC	CASSLAHPNEQFF
TRBD2	TRBJ2-1	TRBV2	14	-	TGTGCCAGCAGTCGACTAGCGGGGAGGGATGAGCAGTTCTTC	CASSRLAGRDEQFF
TRBD2	TRBJ2-7	TRBV6-9	14	-	TGTGCCAGCGGAGGGACTAGGATGTCCTACGAGCAGTACTTC	CASGGTRMSYEQYF
-	TRBJ2-5	TRBV7-7	13	-	TGTGCTAGCAGCTTGGGACATCAAGAGACCCAGTACTTC	CASSLGHQETQYF
TRBD1	TRBJ2-1	TRBV10-3	14	-	TGTGCCATCAGCCCGGGACAGGGGCTTAAGGGGCAGTTCTTC	CAISPGQGLKGQFF
TRBD1	TRBJ2-2	TRBV2	15	-	TGTGCCAGCAGTGTTCGACAGGGGGGCACCGGGGAGCTGTTTTTT	CASSVRQGGTGELFF
-	TRBJ2-7	TRBV10-3	14	-	TGTGCCATCAGTGAGTCCCCAGGGTCCTACGAGCAGTACTTC	CAISESPGSYEQYF
-	TRBJ1-6	TRBV27	15	-	TGTGCCAGCGGTAAATACCCCGGGGGAATTTCACCCCTCCACTTT	CASGKYPGGISPLHF
TRBD2	TRBJ2-5	TRBV10-3	15	-	TGTGCCATCAGTTTCGGGACTAGCGGACAAGAGACCCAGTACTTC	CAISFGTSGQETQYF
-	TRBJ2-3	TRBV5-5	15	once	TGTGCCAGCAGCTTGGGTAGGGCAGGCACAGATACGCAGTATTTT	CASSLGRAGTDTQYF
-	TRBJ1-2	TRBV28	11	once	TGTGCCTGTGCCCTAAACTATGGCTACACCTTC	CACALNYGYTF
-	TRBJ1-6	TRBV28	14	-	TGTGCCAGCAGCGGTGGGAAGCGGAATTCACCCCTCCACTTT	CASSGGKRNSPLHF
-	TRBJ1-1	TRBV7-2	15	-	TGTGCCAGCAGCCCTGGCCGGGGGGGCTTTTTTGAAGCTTTCTTT	CASSPGRGGFFEAFF
-	TRBJ2-7	TRBV2	12	-	TGTGCCAGCGCGGGACAGTCCTTCGAGCAGTACTTC	CASAGQSFEQYF
-	TRBJ1-2	TRBV6-1	13	-	TGTGCCAGCAGTGAACTCTCAGGGTATGGCTACACCTTC	CASSELSGYGYTF
-	TRBJ1-2	TRBV5-1	15	-	TGCGCCAGCAGCTTCAGGGTCCCGACTAACTATGGCTACACCTTC	CASSFRVPTNYGYTF
TRBD2	TRBJ2-1	TRBV7-8	17	-	TGTGCCAGCAGCCGAACCGCGACTAGCGCCTCCTACAATGAGCAGTTCTTC	CASSRTATSASYNEQFF
-	TRBJ2-2	TRBV18	16	-	TGTGCCAGCTCACCACCGTCGACAGGGAACACCGGGGAGCTGTTTTTT	CASSPPSTGNTGELFF
-	TRBJ1-1	TRBV10-3	14	-	TGTGCCATCAGTACCGGCCAAGGGATGACTGAAGCTTTCTTT	CAISTGQGMTEAFF
-	TRBJ1-1	TRBV5-5	12	-	TGTGCCAGCAGCTCACATGACACTGAAGCTTTCTTT	CASSSHDTEAFF